The clone carrying this TCR beta chain came up once. This entry belongs to a study of blood T cell repertoires in COVID-19. Study-level background: Nucleic acid was either cDNA or gDNA, and it came from T cells, B-cell-depleted T cells, or PBMCs.

Original analysis: Cell counts per sample came from amplifying reference gene primers. Here immunoSEQ multiplex PCR was the method, and the copy in TCRdb shows in-frame clones only, minus some. The V and J calls and clone size are taken from that table; D and trimming were inferred from the DNA. Of about 63,000 clones listed, nearly 95% are singletons. Germline assignment: CDR1 MNHNS and CDR2 SASEGT. This CDR3 comprises 14 residues. The ends lost 3 bases at V and 9 bases at J; junction bases unmatched: 5. V is TRBV6-1 and J is TRBJ1-6; 7 nucleotides line up with TRBD1. The sequence came from a man in his fifties with active COVID-19. The specimen sequenced was peripheral blood. The CDR3 nucleotides read TGTGCCAGCAGTGAGGGCAGGGGGGTTTCACCCCTCCACTTT. Its protein product is CASSEGRGVSPLHF.